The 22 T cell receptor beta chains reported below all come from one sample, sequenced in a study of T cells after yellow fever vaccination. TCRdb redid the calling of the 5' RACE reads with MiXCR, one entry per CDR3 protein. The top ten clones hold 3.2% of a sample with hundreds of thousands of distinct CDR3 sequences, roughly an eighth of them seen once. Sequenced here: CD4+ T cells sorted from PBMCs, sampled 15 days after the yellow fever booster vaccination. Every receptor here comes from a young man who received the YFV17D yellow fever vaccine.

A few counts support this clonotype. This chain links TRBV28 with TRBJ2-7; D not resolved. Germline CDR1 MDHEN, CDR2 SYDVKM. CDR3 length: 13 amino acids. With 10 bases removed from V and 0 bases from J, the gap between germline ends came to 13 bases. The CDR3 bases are TGTGCCACCAGAGAGGTTGGCTCCTACGAGCAGTACGTC. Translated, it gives CATREVGSYEQYV.

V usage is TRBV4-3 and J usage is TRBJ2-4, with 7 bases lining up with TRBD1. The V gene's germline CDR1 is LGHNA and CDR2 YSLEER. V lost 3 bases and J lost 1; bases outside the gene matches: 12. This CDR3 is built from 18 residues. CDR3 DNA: TGCGCCAGCAGCCATACGAGCCTCCTGACAGGGGCCAAAAACATTCAGTACTTC. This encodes CASSHTSLLTGAKNIQYF.

CDR3 in DNA: TGTGCCAGCAGCTTATTAGAAGTTAGCTATGGCTACACCTTC. Translating gives CASSLLEVSYGYTF. This chain connects TRBV7-3 to TRBJ1-2; the D is unclear. Germline V CDR1 and CDR2: SGHTA, FQGTGA. The CDR3 totals 14 residues. V was pared by 2 bases and J by 4 bases, with 11 bases between.

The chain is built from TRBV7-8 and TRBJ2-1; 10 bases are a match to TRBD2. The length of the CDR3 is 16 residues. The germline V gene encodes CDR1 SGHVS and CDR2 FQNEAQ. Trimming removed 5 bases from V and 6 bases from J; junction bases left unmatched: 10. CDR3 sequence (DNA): TGTGCCAGCAGCCCCCAATCGGGACTAGCGACCAATGAGCAGTTCTTC. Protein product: CASSPQSGLATNEQFF. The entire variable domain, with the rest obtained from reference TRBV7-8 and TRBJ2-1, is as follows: GAGVSQSPRYKVAKRGQDVALRCDPISGHVSLFWYQQALGQGPEFLTYFQNEAQLDKSGLPSDRFFAERPEGSVSTLKIQRTQQEDSAVYLCASSPQSGLATNEQFFGPGTRLTVL.

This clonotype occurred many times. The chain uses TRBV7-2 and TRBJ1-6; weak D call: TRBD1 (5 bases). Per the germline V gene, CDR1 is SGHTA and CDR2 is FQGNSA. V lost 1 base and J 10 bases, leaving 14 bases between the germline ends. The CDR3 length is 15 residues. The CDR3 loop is CASSLEAGIISPLHF. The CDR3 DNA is TGTGCCAGCAGCTTAGAGGCAGGGATAATATCACCCCTCCACTTT.

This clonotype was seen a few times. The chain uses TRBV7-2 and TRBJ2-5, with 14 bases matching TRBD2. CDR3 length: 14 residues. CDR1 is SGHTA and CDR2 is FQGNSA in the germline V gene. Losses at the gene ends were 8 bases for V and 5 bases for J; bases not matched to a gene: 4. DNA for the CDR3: TGTGCCAGCCAGGGACTAGCGGGGGTTGAGACCCAGTACTTC. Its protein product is CASQGLAGVETQYF.

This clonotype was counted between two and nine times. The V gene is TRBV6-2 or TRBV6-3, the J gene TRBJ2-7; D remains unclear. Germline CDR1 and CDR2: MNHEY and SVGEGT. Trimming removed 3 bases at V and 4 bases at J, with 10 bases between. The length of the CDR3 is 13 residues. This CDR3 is CASSYPWRYEQYF. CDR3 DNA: TGTGCCAGCAGTTATCCGTGGCGGTACGAGCAGTACTTC.

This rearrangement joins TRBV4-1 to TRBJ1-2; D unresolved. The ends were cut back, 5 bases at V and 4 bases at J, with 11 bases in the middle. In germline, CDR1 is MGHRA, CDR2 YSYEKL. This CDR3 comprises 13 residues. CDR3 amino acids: CASSTGESYGYTF. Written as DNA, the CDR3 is TGCGCCAGCAGCACCGGAGAGAGCTATGGCTACACCTTC.

CDR3 DNA: TGTGCCAGCAGGGCGGGGTATAGCACAGATACGCAGTATTTT. It translates to CASRAGYSTDTQYF. J is TRBJ2-3 and V is TRBV7-3, with a weak D call TRBD2 (6 bases). This CDR3 has 14 residues. Trimming shortened V by 6 bases and J by 0 bases, and 10 bases separated the two germline ends. In germline, CDR1 is SGHTA, CDR2 FQGTGA.

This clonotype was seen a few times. CDR3 sequence reads: CASSPLGGRGSYNEQFF. CDR3 DNA sequence: TGTGCCAGCTCACCTTTGGGGGGGCGCGGATCCTACAATGAGCAGTTCTTC. J is TRBJ2-1 and V is TRBV18; perhaps TRBD2 as D (7 bases). Germline V gene data show CDR1 as KGHSH and CDR2 as LQKENI. Between the trimmed V and J ends, which lost 3 bases and 1 base, there was a span of 16 bases. CDR3 size: 17 residues.

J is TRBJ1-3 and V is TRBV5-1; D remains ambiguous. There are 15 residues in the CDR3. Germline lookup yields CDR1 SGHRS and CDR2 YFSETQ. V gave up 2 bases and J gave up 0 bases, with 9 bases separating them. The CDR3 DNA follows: TGCGCCAGCAGCTTCGGCGATCGCTCTGGAAACACCATATATTTT. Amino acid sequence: CASSFGDRSGNTIYF. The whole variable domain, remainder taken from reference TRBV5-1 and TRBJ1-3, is KAGVTQTPRYLIKTRGQQVTLSCSPISGHRSVSWYQQTPGQGLQFLFEYFSETQRNKGNFPGRFSGRQFSNSRSEMNVSTLELGDSALYLCASSFGDRSGNTIYFGEGSWLTVV.

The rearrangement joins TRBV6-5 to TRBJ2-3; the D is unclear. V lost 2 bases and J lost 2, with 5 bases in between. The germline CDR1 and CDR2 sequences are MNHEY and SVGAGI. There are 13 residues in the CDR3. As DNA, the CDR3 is TGTGCCAGCAGTTACGACAACACAGATACGCAGTATTTT. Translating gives CASSYDNTDTQYF.

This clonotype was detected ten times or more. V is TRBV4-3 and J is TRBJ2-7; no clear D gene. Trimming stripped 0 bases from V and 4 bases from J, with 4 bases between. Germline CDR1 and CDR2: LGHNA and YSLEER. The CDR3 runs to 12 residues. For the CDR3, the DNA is TGCGCCAGCAGCCAAGACAGGTACGAGCAGTACTTC. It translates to CASSQDRYEQYF.

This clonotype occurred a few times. The CDR3 nucleotides are TGCAGCGTTGGACCTGGGGCCAACGTCCTGACTTTC. This sequence encodes CSVGPGANVLTF. This sequence joins TRBV29-1 and TRBJ2-6; D is uncertain. This CDR3 region has 12 residues. Trimming cost V 4 bases and J 2 bases, with 3 bases left between them. Germline-derived CDR1 and CDR2 are SQVTM and ANQGSEA.

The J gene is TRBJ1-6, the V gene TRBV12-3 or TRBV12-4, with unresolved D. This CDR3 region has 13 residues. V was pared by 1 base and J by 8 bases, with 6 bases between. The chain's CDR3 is CASSLGWDSPLHF. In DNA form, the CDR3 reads TGTGCCAGCAGTTTAGGTTGGGATTCACCCCTCCACTTT.

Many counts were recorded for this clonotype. DNA for the CDR3: TGCGCCAGCGCTTTAGCGGAAAGCACAGATACGCAGTATTTT. Its translation: CASALAESTDTQYF. The chain combines TRBV5-1 with TRBJ2-3, with a tentative D call TRBD2 (6 bases). The germline V gene has CDR1 SGHRS and CDR2 YFSETQ. Trimming cost V 7 bases and J 0 bases, with 12 bases left between them. CDR3 length: 14 amino acids. Supplemented by reference TRBV5-1 and TRBJ2-3, the full variable domain reads KAGVTQTPRYLIKTRGQQVTLSCSPISGHRSVSWYQQTPGQGLQFLFEYFSETQRNKGNFPGRFSGRQFSNSRSEMNVSTLELGDSALYLCASALAESTDTQYFGPGTRLTVL.

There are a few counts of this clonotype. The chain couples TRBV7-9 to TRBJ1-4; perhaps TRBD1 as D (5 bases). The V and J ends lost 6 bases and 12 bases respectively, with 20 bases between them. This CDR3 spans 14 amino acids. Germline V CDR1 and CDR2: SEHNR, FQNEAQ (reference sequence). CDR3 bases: TGTGCCAGCAGTCTACAGGCTATCTCCTCCGAACTGTTTTTT. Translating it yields CASSLQAISSELFF.

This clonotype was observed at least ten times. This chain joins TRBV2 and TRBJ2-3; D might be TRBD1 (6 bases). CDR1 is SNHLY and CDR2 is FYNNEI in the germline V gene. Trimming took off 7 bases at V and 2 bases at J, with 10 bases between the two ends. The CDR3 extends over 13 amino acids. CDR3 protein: CASKAGVTDTQYF. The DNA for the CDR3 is TGTGCCAGCAAGGCAGGGGTCACAGATACGCAGTATTTT.

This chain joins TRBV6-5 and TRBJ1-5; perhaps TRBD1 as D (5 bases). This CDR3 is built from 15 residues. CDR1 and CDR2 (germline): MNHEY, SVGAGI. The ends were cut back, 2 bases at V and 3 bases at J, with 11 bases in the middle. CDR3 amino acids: CASSYSGTHNQPQHF. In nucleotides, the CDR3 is TGTGCCAGCAGTTACAGTGGGACGCACAATCAGCCCCAGCATTTT.

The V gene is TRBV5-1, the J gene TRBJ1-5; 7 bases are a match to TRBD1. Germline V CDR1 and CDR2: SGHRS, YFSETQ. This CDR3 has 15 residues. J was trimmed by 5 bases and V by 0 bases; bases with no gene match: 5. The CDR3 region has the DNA TGCGCCAGCAGCTTGGCCCCAGGGGGGGATCAGCCCCAGCATTTT. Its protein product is CASSLAPGGDQPQHF.

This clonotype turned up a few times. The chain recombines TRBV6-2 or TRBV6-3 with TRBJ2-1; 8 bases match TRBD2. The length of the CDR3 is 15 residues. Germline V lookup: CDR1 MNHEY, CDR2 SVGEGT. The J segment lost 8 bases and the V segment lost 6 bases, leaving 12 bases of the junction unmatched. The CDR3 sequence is CASRSGTSVLYEQFF. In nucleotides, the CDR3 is TGTGCCAGCAGATCCGGGACTAGTGTTCTCTATGAGCAGTTCTTC.

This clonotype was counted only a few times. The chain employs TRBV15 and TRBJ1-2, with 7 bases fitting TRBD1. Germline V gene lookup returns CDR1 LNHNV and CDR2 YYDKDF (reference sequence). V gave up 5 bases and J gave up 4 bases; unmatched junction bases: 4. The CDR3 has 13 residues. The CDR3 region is CATSLDRIYGYTF. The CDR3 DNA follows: TGTGCCACCAGCCTGGACAGGATCTATGGCTACACCTTC.